This is a list of T cell receptor beta chains from one sample in a study of cytomegalovirus exposure and HLA in healthy donors. TCRdb's table, derived via immunoSEQ multiplex PCR, lists solely in-frame clones and lacks some. This listing includes around 200,000 clones. The specimen sequenced was PBMCs. These receptors were collected from a woman in her 30s in good health and CMV-seropositive. The CDR3 runs from the conserved cysteine through the conserved F or W. The D gene is left open where the match is weak.

V gene	J gene	D gene	CDR3 DNA	CDR3 protein
TRBV5-1	TRBJ2-5	TRBD2	TGCGCCAGCAGCTTACTTCCGGGGGGGGAAGAGACCCAGTACTTC	CASSLLPGGEETQYF
TRBV18	TRBJ2-4	.	TGTGCCAGCTCACCCCCCGGGACACCTAAAAACATTCAGTACTTC	CASSPPGTPKNIQYF
TRBV4-2	TRBJ1-1	TRBD1	TGTGCCAGCAGCCAACGACTACAGGGGAACACCGAAGCTTTCTTT	CASSQRLQGNTEAFF
TRBV5-1	TRBJ1-2	TRBD1	TGCGCCAGCAGCTTGGGAGGGGGCTGGTATGGCTACACCTTC	CASSLGGGWYGYTF
TRBV10-3	TRBJ2-2	.	TGTGCCATCAGGGCTAAACAGGGCTCGAACACCGGGGAGCTGTTTTTT	CAIRAKQGSNTGELFF
TRBV4-1	TRBJ2-3	.	TGCGCCAGCAGCCAAGATCGACGAGGACTCACAGATACGCAGTATTTT	CASSQDRRGLTDTQYF
TRBV18	TRBJ2-7	TRBD1	TGTGCCAGCTCATCGGGGACAGGGGCCTACGAGCAGTACTTC	CASSSGTGAYEQYF
TRBV19	TRBJ2-7	TRBD1	TGTGCCAGTTCGACAGGGGGCGGGTACGAGCAGTACTTC	CASSTGGGYEQYF
TRBV4-1	TRBJ1-2	.	TGCGCCAGCAGCCAAGTCGTTACAGGATACTATGGCTACACCTTC	CASSQVVTGYYGYTF
TRBV11-2	TRBJ1-1	.	TGTGCCAGCAGCCCCGTAAGAACAGGGATTTATTTGCGCACTGAAGCTTTCTTT	CASSPVRTGIYLRTEAFF
TRBV28	TRBJ1-4	TRBD1	TGTGCCAGCAGTTTATCAGGGGGCGAAATACTGTTTTTT	CASSLSGGEILFF
TRBV20-1	TRBJ2-5	.	TGCAGTGCTAACGGGGAGACCCAGTACTTC	CSANGETQYF
TRBV18	TRBJ2-7	.	TGTGCCAGCTCACCAGCGCCCGGTGCCGGCGAGCAGTACTTC	CASSPAPGAGEQYF
TRBV9	TRBJ2-1	TRBD2	TGTGCCAGCAGCCCAGGACTAGCGGGAGTCGTGAATGAGCAGTTCTTC	CASSPGLAGVVNEQFF
TRBV27	TRBJ2-5	TRBD1	TGTGCCAGCAGTTTGCGACAGGGCACAGAGACCCAGTACTTC	CASSLRQGTETQYF
TRBV7-9	TRBJ1-1	.	TGTGCCAGCAGCCCCCGGGGGGACACTGAAGCTTTCTTT	CASSPRGDTEAFF
TRBV5-8	TRBJ2-7	TRBD1	TGTGCCAGCAGCTCCTTCTTCGGACAGGGCTACGAGCAGTACTTC	CASSSFFGQGYEQYF
TRBV19	TRBJ2-7	TRBD1	TGTGCCAGTGGGACAGTCGAGCAGTACTTC	CASGTVEQYF
TRBV28	TRBJ2-5	TRBD2	TGTGCCAGCAGTCCCGCGGGGGGGGACCTCCAAGAGACCCAGTACTTC	CASSPAGGDLQETQYF
TRBV7-2	TRBJ2-3	.	TGTGCCAGCAGCTTAGCGCCAGGGTCGACAGATACGCAGTATTTT	CASSLAPGSTDTQYF
TRBV5-1	TRBJ1-1	TRBD1	TGCGCCAGCAGCGTCACGACAGGGGGCGCGGTTGAAGCTTTCTTT	CASSVTTGGAVEAFF
TRBV19	TRBJ1-1	TRBD1	TGTGCCAGTAGTATAGAGGACAGGGGGACTGAAGCTTTCTTT	CASSIEDRGTEAFF
TRBV28	TRBJ1-1	.	TGTGCCAGCAGGTTTGCCCTTGGGGCAGGGAAGGACACTGAAGCTTTCTTT	CASRFALGAGKDTEAFF
TRBV28	TRBJ1-1	.	TGTGCCAGCAGTTTAAGGGGGGGAAACACTGAAGCTTTCTTT	CASSLRGGNTEAFF
TRBV2	TRBJ2-3	.	TGTGCCAGCAGTGACGGGGAGTACACAGATACGCAGTATTTT	CASSDGEYTDTQYF
TRBV4-3	TRBJ2-7	.	TGCGCCAGCAGCCCTGGCGGGCGCTCCTACGAGCAGTACTTC	CASSPGGRSYEQYF
TRBV6-5	TRBJ2-1	.	TGTGCCAGCAGACGGGACACTTACAATGAGCAGTTCTTC	CASRRDTYNEQFF
TRBV11-2	TRBJ2-2	.	TGTGCCAGCAGCTTGCTCAGGGACACCGGGGAGCTGTTTTTT	CASSLLRDTGELFF
TRBV2	TRBJ2-3	TRBD2	TGTGCCAGCAGTGAACTAGCGGGAGGCCTCTCAGATACGCAGTATTTT	CASSELAGGLSDTQYF
TRBV30	TRBJ1-6	TRBD1	TGTGTCTGGACAGGGGCGCTTAGCTCCTATAATTCACCCCTCCACTTT	CVWTGALSSYNSPLHF